The rows below give T cell receptor beta chains drawn from one sample of a study of regulatory T cells in long-lasting Graves disease. In TCRdb, the multiplex PCR reads were re-called with MiXCR into one record per CDR3 protein. The sample records 500,000 or so distinct CDR3 sequences, approximately 16% being singletons. These data were also filed under a second study, of T cells in Graves' hyperthyroidism and ophthalmopathy.

The material was peripheral blood mononuclear cells (PBMCs), obtained at new diagnosis, from a patient treated with antithyroid drugs. These TCRs come from a woman aged 35-65 years with Graves disease. Both conserved end residues are part of each CDR3. D genes are given only for firm matches. A row's size may be missing; if present it is once, few, many or a size class.

TRBV7-9	-	-	TRBJ1-2	TGTGCCAGCAGCTTGACAAGATACTATGGCTACACCTTC	CASSLTRYYGYTF
TRBV11-3	TRBD1	many	TRBJ2-1	TGTGCCAGCAGCTTAGAGACAGGGGGCTTGAATGAGCAGTTCTTC	CASSLETGGLNEQFF
TRBV12-3/TRBV12-4	TRBD2	-	TRBJ2-1	TGTGCCAGCAGTTCAGCGGGGGCTTACAATGAGCAGTTCTTC	CASSSAGAYNEQFF
TRBV28	-	-	TRBJ2-7	TGTGCCAGCAGTACCACAGGGCCACCTTACGAGCAGTACTTC	CASSTTGPPYEQYF
TRBV12-3/TRBV12-4	-	-	TRBJ1-3	TGTGCCAGCACTTATGGGTGGGCAATCCACTGGGGAAACACCATATATTTT	CASTYGWAIHWGNTIYF
TRBV9	-	many	TRBJ2-3	TGTGCCAGCAGCGTAGTCGCAGATACGCAGTATTTT	CASSVVADTQYF
TRBV27	TRBD1	-	TRBJ1-4	TGTGCCAGCAGTCGCACTCCGGGACAGGGGAGTGAAAAACTGTTTTTT	CASSRTPGQGSEKLFF
TRBV5-5	-	few	TRBJ2-5	TGTGCCAGCAGCTTTAAGATAACAATACAAGAGACCCAGTACTTC	CASSFKITIQETQYF
TRBV10-3	TRBD1	many	TRBJ1-1	TGTGCCATCAGCCCGACAGGGCTTGTGAACACTGAAGCTTTCTTT	CAISPTGLVNTEAFF
TRBV19	TRBD1	few	TRBJ2-2	TGTGCCAGTAGTATAACAGGACAGGGGGCTCCGAACACCGGGGAGCTGTTTTTT	CASSITGQGAPNTGELFF
TRBV7-2	-	many	TRBJ2-5	TGTGCCAGCAGCCTTATCGTTCTAGCGAGAGAGACCCAGTACTTC	CASSLIVLARETQYF
TRBV7-2	-	-	TRBJ2-2	TGCGCCAGCAGCCTGGCTACCCAGAGCACCGGGGAGCTGTTTTTT	CASSLATQSTGELFF
TRBV7-9	-	many	TRBJ1-1	TGTGCCAGCAGCTTAGGACAACAGGGAATTGAAGCTTTCTTT	CASSLGQQGIEAFF
TRBV15	TRBD1	many	TRBJ1-2	TGTGCCACCAGCGTAGGACAGGGGGTTTATGGCTACACCTTC	CATSVGQGVYGYTF
TRBV3-1	-	many	TRBJ1-5	TGCGCCAGCAGCCAAGGAGGAGATCAGCCCCAGCATTTT	CASSQGGDQPQHF
TRBV2	-	many	TRBJ1-5	TGTGCCAGCAGTGAATTACATGGATCGGCTCAGCCCCAGCATTTT	CASSELHGSAQPQHF
TRBV4-1	-	-	TRBJ2-1	TGCGCCAGCAGCCAAGATATCATCCGGGGAAACTCCTACAATGAGCAGTTCTTC	CASSQDIIRGNSYNEQFF
TRBV3-1	TRBD2	many	TRBJ2-7	TGTGCCAGCAGCCTCCGACTAGCTGTGAACGAGCAGTACTTC	CASSLRLAVNEQYF
TRBV12-3/TRBV12-4	-	-	TRBJ1-2	TGTGCCAGCAGTGGAGTAGGGGTGGGATATGGCTACACCTTC	CASSGVGVGYGYTF
TRBV6-2/TRBV6-3	TRBD1	many	TRBJ2-5	TGTGCCAGCAGTTTCACAGGGGGAGAGACCCAGTACTTC	CASSFTGGETQYF
TRBV9	TRBD1	-	TRBJ1-2	TGTGCCAGCAGCTTAGCGGGACAGGGGGCTGATGGCTACACCTTC	CASSLAGQGADGYTF
TRBV10-3	TRBD2	few	TRBJ2-3	TGTGCCATCAGTGAGGGACTAGCCCCCACAGATACGCAGTATTTT	CAISEGLAPTDTQYF
TRBV5-1	TRBD1	few	TRBJ1-1	TGCGCCAGCAGCTTGAAGGGGGCGGAGAACACTGAAGCTTTCTTT	CASSLKGAENTEAFF
TRBV30	-	-	TRBJ1-1	TGTGCCTGGACGGGACCCAGGGACACTGAAGCTTTCTTT	CAWTGPRDTEAFF